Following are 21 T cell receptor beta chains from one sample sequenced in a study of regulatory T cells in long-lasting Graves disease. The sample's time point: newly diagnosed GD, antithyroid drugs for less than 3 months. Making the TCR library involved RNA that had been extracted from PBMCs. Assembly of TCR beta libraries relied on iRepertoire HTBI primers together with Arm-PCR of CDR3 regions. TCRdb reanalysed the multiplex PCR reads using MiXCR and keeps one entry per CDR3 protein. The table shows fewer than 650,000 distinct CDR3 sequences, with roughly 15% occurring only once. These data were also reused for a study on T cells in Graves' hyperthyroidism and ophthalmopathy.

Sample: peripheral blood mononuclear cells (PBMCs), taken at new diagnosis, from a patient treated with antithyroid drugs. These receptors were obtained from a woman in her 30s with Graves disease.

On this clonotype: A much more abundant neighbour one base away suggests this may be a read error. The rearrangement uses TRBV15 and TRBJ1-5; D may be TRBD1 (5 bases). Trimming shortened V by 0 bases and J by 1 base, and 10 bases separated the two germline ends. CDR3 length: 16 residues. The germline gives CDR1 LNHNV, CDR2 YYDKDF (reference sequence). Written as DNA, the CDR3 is TGTGCCACCAGCAGAGAAATTCAGGGCAGCAATCAGCCCCAGCATTTT. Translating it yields CATSREIQGSNQPQHF.

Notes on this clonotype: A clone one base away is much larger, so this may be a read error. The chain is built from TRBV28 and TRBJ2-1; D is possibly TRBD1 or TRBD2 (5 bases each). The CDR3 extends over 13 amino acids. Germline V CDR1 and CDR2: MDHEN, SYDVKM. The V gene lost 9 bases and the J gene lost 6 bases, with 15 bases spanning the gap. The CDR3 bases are TGTGCCAGTACAGCCGGGACCTTCAATGAGCAGTTCTTC. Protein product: CASTAGTFNEQFF.

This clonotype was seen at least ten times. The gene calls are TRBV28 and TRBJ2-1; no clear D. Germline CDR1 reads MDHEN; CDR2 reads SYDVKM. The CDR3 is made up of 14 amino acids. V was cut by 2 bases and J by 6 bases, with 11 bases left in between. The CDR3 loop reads CASSLSGLVNEQFF. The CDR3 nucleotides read TGTGCCAGCAGTTTAAGTGGTCTCGTCAATGAGCAGTTCTTC.

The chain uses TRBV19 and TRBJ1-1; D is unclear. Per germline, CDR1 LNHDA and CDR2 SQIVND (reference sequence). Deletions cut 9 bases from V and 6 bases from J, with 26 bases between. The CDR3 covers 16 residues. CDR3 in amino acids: CASHPPSGHQWAEAFF. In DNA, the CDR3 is TGTGCCAGCCACCCTCCCTCTGGCCACCAATGGGCTGAAGCTTTCTTT.

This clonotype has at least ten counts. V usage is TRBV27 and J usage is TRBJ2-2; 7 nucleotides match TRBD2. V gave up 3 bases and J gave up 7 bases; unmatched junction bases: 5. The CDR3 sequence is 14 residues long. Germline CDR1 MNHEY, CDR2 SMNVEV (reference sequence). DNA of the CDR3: TGTGCCAGCAGTTTGGGGACTAATTACGGGGAGCTGTTTTTT. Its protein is CASSLGTNYGELFF.

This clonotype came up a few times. DNA of the CDR3: TGCAGCGTTGTCGCTAAGTCCGCAGATACGCAGTATTTT. This codes for CSVVAKSADTQYF. The chain recombines TRBV29-1 with TRBJ2-3; D ambiguous. The CDR3 runs 13 residues. Germline V CDR1 and CDR2: SQVTM, ANQGSEA. V gave up 4 bases and J gave up 4 bases, with 12 bases separating them.

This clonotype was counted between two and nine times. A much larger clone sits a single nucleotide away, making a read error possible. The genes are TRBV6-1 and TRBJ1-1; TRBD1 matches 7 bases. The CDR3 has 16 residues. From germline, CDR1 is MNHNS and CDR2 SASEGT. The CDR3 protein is CASSRPGRGLITGAFF. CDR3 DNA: TGTGCCAGCAGTCGCCCCGGAAGGGGGCTTATCACTGGAGCTTTCTTT.

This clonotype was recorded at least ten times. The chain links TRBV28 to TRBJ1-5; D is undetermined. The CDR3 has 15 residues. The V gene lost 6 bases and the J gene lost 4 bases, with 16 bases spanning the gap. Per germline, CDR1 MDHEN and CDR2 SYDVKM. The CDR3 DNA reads TGTGCCAGCAGCACCGTTACGACGGGGAATCAGCCCCAGCATTTT. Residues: CASSTVTTGNQPQHF.

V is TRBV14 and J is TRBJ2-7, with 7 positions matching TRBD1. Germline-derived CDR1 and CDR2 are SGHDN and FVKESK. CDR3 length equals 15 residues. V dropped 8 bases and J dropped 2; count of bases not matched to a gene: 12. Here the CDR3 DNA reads TGTGCCAGCCGACACAGGGGACCAAATACCTACGAGCAGTACTTC. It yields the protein CASRHRGPNTYEQYF.

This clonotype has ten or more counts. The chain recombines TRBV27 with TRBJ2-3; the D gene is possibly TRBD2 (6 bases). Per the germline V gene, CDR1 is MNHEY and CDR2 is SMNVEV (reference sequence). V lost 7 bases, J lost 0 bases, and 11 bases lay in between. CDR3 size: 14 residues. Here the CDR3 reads CASTLGRSTDTQYF. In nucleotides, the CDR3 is TGTGCCAGCACTCTTGGGAGGAGCACAGATACGCAGTATTTT.

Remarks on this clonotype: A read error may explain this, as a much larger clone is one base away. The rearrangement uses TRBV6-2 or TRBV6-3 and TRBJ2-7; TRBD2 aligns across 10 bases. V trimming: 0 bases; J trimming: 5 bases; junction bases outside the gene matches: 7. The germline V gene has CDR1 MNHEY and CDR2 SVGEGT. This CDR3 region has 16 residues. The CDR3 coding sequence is TGTGCCAGCAGTTACTCTCCGACTAGCGGGTACCACGAGCAGTACTTC. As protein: CASSYSPTSGYHEQYF.

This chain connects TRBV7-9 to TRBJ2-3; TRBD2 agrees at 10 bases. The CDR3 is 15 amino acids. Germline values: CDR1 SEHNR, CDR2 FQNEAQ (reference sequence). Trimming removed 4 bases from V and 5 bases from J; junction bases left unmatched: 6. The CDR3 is CASSSQLAGLDTQYF. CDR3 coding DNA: TGTGCCAGCAGCTCGCAACTAGCGGGACTAGATACGCAGTATTTT.

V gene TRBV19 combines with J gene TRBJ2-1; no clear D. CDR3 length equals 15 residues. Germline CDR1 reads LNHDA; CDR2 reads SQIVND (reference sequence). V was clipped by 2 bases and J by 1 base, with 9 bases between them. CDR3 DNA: TGTGCCAGTAGTATATTCACTGGGTCCTACAATGAGCAGTTCTTC. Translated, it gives CASSIFTGSYNEQFF.

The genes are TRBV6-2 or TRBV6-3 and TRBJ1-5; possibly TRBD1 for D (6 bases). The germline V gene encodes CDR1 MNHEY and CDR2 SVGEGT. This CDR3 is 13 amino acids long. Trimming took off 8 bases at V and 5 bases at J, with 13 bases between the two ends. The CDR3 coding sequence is TGTGCCAGCCCAAGGGACACTGATCAGCCCCAGCATTTT. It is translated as CASPRDTDQPQHF.

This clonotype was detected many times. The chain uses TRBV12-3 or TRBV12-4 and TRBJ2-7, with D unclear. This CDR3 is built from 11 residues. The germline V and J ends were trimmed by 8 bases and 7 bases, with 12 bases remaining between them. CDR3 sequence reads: CASGIRSEQYF. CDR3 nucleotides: TGTGCCAGCGGAATCAGGAGTGAGCAGTACTTC.

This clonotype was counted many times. The CDR3 here is CASSWQGDPGANVLTF. The CDR3 bases are TGTGCCAGCAGTTGGCAGGGAGACCCTGGGGCCAACGTCCTGACTTTC. J is TRBJ2-6 and V is TRBV28; D is perhaps TRBD1 or TRBD2 (5 bases each). Germline loops: CDR1 MDHEN, CDR2 SYDVKM. V lost 4 bases and J 2 bases, leaving 12 bases between the germline ends. The CDR3 runs 16 residues.

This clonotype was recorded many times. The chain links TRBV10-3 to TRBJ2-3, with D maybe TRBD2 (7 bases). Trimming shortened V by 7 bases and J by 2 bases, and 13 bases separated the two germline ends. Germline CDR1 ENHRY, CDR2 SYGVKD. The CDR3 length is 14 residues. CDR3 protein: CAIKRGGPTDTQYF. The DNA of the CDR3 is TGTGCCATCAAAAGGGGGGGCCCCACAGATACGCAGTATTTT.

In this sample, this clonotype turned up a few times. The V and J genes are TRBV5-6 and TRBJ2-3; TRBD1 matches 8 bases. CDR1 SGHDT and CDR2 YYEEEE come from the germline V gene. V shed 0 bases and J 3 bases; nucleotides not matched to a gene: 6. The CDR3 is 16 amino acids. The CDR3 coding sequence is TGTGCCAGCAGCTTGGGGACAGGGCATTTAACAGATACGCAGTATTTT. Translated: CASSLGTGHLTDTQYF.

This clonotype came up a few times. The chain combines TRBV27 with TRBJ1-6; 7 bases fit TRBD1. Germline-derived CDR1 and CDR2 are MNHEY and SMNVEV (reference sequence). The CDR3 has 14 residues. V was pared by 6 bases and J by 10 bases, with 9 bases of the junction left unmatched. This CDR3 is CASRYRGRESPLHF. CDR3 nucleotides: TGTGCCAGCAGATACAGGGGAAGGGAGTCACCCCTCCACTTT.

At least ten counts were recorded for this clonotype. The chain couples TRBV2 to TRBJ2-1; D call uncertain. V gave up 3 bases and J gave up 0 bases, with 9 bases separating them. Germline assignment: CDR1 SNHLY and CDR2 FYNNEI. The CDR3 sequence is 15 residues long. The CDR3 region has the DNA TGTGCCAGCAGTGAGGTGCCGGGCTCCTACAATGAGCAGTTCTTC. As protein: CASSEVPGSYNEQFF. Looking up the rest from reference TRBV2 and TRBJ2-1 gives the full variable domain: EPEVTQTPSHQVTQMGQEVILRCVPISNHLYFYWYRQILGQKVEFLVSFYNNEISEKSEIFDDQFSVERPDGSNFTLKIRSTKLEDSAMYFCASSEVPGSYNEQFFGPGTRLTVL.

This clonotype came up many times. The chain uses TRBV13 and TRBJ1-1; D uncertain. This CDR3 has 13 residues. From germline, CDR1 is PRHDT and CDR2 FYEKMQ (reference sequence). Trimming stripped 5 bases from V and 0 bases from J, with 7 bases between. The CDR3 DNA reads TGTGCCAGCAGCGCCTCCGTGAACACTGAAGCTTTCTTT. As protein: CASSASVNTEAFF.